Ten or more counts support the clone carrying this T cell receptor beta chain. What it binds is not known. The sample originates from a study of CD8+CD57+ T cells in acquired aplastic anemia. Study in general: When averaged, DNA from sorted CD4+ and CD8+ cells came to 3.2 ug.

Study-wide points: Any difference that existed in CD8+ Simpson's diversity between patients and controls was not significant.

Using genomic DNA as the template, TCR beta VDJ and CDR3 profiling was carried out. TCRdb fed the reads into MiXCR, producing one record per CDR3 protein. The data hold 250,000 to 350,000 distinct CDR3 sequences, with around 60% observed a single time. The specimen was sorted CD4+, CD8+, or CD8+CD57+ T cells (not recorded which) from PBMCs. This TCR was sampled from a human donor with severe aplastic anemia or a healthy control (not recorded which).

CDR3 sequence reads: CASSHGGANYEQYF. CDR3 DNA sequence: TGTGCCAGCAGCCATGGCGGGGCCAACTACGAGCAGTACTTC. This chain links TRBV12-3 or TRBV12-4 with TRBJ2-7, with a possible D match to TRBD2 (6 bases). The CDR3 totals 14 residues. Trimming removed 6 bases at V and 3 bases at J, with 15 bases between.